The T cell receptor (beta chain) under discussion was sequenced for a study of human thymus T cells. The table came from immunoSEQ multiplex PCR; TCRdb's copy has only in-frame clones and leaves some out. The sample records around 45,000 clones, approximately 95% being singletons. Study observations and caveats: There appeared to be biased usage of V and J genes in thymic and blood repertoires.

A note on this clone: Its antigen is still unknown.

Input material: blood. The source is a girl less than two years old with a congenital heart defect but otherwise immunologically healthy.

CDR3 sequence (DNA): TGTGCCAGCAGTCCTGACACCGGCAGGACTGAAGCTTTCTTT. Protein sequence: CASSPDTGRTEAFF. V gene TRBV28 combines with J gene TRBJ1-1; D not resolved. The CDR3 consists of 14 residues. The germline CDR1 and CDR2 sequences are MDHEN and SYDVKM. Trimming removed 5 bases at V and 5 bases at J, with 15 bases between.